This T cell receptor (beta chain) was retrieved from a study of T cell repertoires in aging, cancer and after chemotherapy. The template was genomic DNA from peripheral blood, not RNA. TRB rearrangements spanning V, D and J were amplified using mixed TRB-A/B primers. TCRdb re-called the multiplex PCR reads through MiXCR, storing one row per CDR3 protein. Found here are fewer than 15,000 distinct CDR3 sequences, around 23% of them singletons; the top ten hold around 50%. The CDR3 has 13 residues. V lost 2 bases, J lost 1 base, and 5 bases lay in between. Germline-derived CDR1 and CDR2 are KGHSH and LQKENI. This clonotype has only one observation.

The sequenced sample consisted of blood. This sequence was found in a human donor in good health. The V and J genes are TRBV18 and TRBJ2-5; D is undetermined. CDR3 protein: CASSPCVQETQYF. The CDR3 nucleotides read TGTGCCAGCTCACCATGTGTCCAAGAGACCCAGTACTTC.